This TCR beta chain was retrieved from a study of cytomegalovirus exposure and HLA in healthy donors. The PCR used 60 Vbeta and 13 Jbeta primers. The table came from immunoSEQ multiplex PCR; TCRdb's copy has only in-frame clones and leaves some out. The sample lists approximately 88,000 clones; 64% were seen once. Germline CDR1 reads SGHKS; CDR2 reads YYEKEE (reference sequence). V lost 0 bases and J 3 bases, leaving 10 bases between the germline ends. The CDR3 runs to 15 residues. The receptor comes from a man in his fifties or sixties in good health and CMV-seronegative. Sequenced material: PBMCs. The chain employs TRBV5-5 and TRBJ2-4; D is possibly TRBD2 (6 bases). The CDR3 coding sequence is TGTGCCAGCAGCTTGGAGTGGGGGGTCAAAAACATTCAGTACTTC. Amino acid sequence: CASSLEWGVKNIQYF. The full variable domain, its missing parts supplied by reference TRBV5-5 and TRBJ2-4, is DAGVTQSPTHLIKTRGQQVTLRCSPISGHKSVSWYQQVLGQGPQFIFQYYEKEERGRGNFPDRFSARQFPNYSSELNVNALLLGDSALYLCASSLEWGVKNIQYFGAGTRLSVL.